This T cell receptor (beta chain) derives from a study of T cell changes during pregnancy in multiple sclerosis. V was cut by 0 bases and J by 7 bases, with 9 bases left in between. The CDR3 has 13 residues. Germline V gene lookup returns CDR1 LGHNA and CDR2 YNFKEQ. Method: immunoSEQ multiplex PCR; TCRdb's copy keeps in-frame clones and lacks some. This table holds some 70,000 clones, roughly 89% found once. The TCR was taken from a female donor in good health, enrolled as a control in a pregnancy study. This material consisted of peripheral blood, taken after pregnancy. This chain links TRBV4-2 with TRBJ1-1, with D unresolved. The CDR3 loop is CASSQERSGEAFF. The CDR3 bases are TGTGCCAGCAGCCAAGAAAGGAGTGGTGAAGCTTTCTTT.